This T cell receptor beta chain was recovered during a study of shared T cell receptors in the human thymus. Trimming took 1 base from V and 0 from J, leaving 4 bases between them. The CDR3 extends over 15 amino acids. In germline, CDR1 is MDHEN, CDR2 SYDVKM. This clone came up once. Generated by immunoSEQ multiplex PCR, the TCRdb table keeps only in-frame clones and is missing some. This table has hundreds of thousands of clones, around 87% appearing once. This sample also appeared in a second study, on human thymus T cells. According to that study: Thymus tissue for the work was resected from patients undergoing corrective heart surgery. Among unrelated individuals, related research reported thymic repertoires that overlapped highly.

The sample consisted of thymocytes. This receptor was obtained from a boy under two years old with a congenital heart defect. The chain couples TRBV28 to TRBJ2-6; D gene ambiguous. CDR3 protein: CASSLFRSGANVLTF. The CDR3 DNA follows: TGTGCCAGCAGTTTATTCCGCTCTGGGGCCAACGTCCTGACTTTC. Looking up the rest from reference TRBV28 and TRBJ2-6 gives the full variable domain: DVKVTQSSRYLVKRTGEKVFLECVQDMDHENMFWYRQDPGLGLRLIYFSYDVKMKEKGDIPEGYSVSREKKERFSLILESASTNQTSMYLCASSLFRSGANVLTFGAGSRLTVL.